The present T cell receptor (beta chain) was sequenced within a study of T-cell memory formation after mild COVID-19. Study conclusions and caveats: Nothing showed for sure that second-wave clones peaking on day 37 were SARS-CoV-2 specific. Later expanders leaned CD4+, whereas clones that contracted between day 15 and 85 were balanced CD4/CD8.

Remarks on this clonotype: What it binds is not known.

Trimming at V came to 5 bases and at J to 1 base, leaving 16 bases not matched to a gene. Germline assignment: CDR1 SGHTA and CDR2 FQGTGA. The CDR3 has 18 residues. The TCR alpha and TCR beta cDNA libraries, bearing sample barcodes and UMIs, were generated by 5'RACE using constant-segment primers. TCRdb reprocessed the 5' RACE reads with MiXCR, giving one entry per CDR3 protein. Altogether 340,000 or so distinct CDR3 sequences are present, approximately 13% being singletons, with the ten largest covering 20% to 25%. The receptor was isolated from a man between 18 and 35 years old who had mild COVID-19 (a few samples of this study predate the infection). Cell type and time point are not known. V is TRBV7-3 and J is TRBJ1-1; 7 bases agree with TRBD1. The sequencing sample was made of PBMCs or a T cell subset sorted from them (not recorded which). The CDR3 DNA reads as TGTGCCAGCAGCACGCGGACAGGAGAAGCCCCGGAGAACACTGAAGCTTTCTTT. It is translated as CASSTRTGEAPENTEAFF.